The 24 T cell receptor beta chains given below trace back to one sample, sequenced in a study of cytomegalovirus exposure and HLA in healthy donors. Amplification used 60 Vbeta primers and 13 Jbeta primers. Here immunoSEQ multiplex PCR was the method, and the copy in TCRdb shows in-frame clones only, minus some. The sample carries 150,000 to 200,000 clones, 85% recorded once. Sequenced material: PBMCs. These receptors all stem from a woman aged 45-65 years in good health and CMV-seronegative.

The gene calls are TRBV7-9 and TRBJ2-6, with D perhaps TRBD2 (6 bases). The CDR3 is 15 residues long. V lost 3 bases to trimming and J lost 2 bases, with 8 bases between them. CDR1 and CDR2 from the germline V gene are SEHNR and FQNEAQ (reference sequence). This chain's CDR3 is CASSFGGPGANVLTF. In DNA, the CDR3 is TGTGCCAGCAGCTTCGGGGGTCCTGGGGCCAACGTCCTGACTTTC.

The chain carries TRBV10-3 and TRBJ2-7; 10 bases match TRBD1. Trimming removed 2 bases from V and 4 bases from J; junction bases left unmatched: 5. This CDR3 spans 15 amino acids. Germline V gives CDR1 ENHRY, CDR2 SYGVKD. The CDR3 protein is CAISEATGGLYEQYF. CDR3 nucleotides: TGTGCCATCAGTGAGGCGACAGGGGGCTTGTACGAGCAGTACTTC.

This CDR3 reads CASSNRDRGWSGNQPQHF. The CDR3 bases are TGTGCCAGCAGCAACAGGGACAGGGGATGGTCGGGCAATCAGCCCCAGCATTTT. J is TRBJ1-5 and V is TRBV7-8; TRBD1 matches 10 bases. V lost 5 bases, J lost 2 bases, and 12 bases stayed unmatched. Germline V CDR1 and CDR2: SGHVS, FQNEAQ. There are 18 residues in the CDR3. The variable domain in full, completed from reference TRBV7-8 and TRBJ1-5, reads GAGVSQSPRYKVAKRGQDVALRCDPISGHVSLFWYQQALGQGPEFLTYFQNEAQLDKSGLPSDRFFAERPEGSVSTLKIQRTQQEDSAVYLCASSNRDRGWSGNQPQHFGDGTRLSIL.

The J gene is TRBJ1-4, the V gene TRBV4-1; TRBD1 matches at 8 bases. CDR3 length equals 15 residues. The germline V gene has CDR1 MGHRA and CDR2 YSYEKL. The V segment lost 1 base and the J segment 3 bases; nucleotides outside the gene matches: 1. CDR3 protein: CASSQGTGSNEKLFF. The DNA for the CDR3 is TGCGCCAGCAGCCAAGGGACAGGGTCTAATGAAAAACTGTTTTTT.

The chain is built from TRBV18 and TRBJ1-1, with 12 bases that match TRBD1. Germline trimming cut 3 bases from V and 0 bases from J; bases unmatched to any gene: 2. Germline CDR1 reads KGHSH; CDR2 reads LQKENI. CDR3 length: 16 amino acids. CDR3 sequence: CASSPGTGGLNTEAFF. Here the CDR3 DNA reads TGTGCCAGCTCACCCGGGACAGGGGGCTTGAACACTGAAGCTTTCTTT. The full variable domain, in which reference TRBV18 and TRBJ1-1 provide the parts outside the CDR3, is NAGVMQNPRHLVRRRGQEARLRCSPMKGHSHVYWYRQLPEEGLKFMVYLQKENIIDESGMPKERFSAEFPKEGPSILRIQQVVRGDSAAYFCASSPGTGGLNTEAFFGQGTRLTVV.

The J gene is TRBJ2-7, the V gene TRBV7-9; 7 bases match TRBD1. From germline, CDR1 is SEHNR and CDR2 FQNEAQ (reference sequence). The CDR3 sequence is 14 residues long. The trim removed 6 bases at V and 1 base at J, leaving 6 bases unmatched. CDR3 sequence: CASRATGNSYEQYF. Written as DNA, the CDR3 is TGTGCCAGCAGGGCGACAGGGAATTCCTACGAGCAGTACTTC.

The chain carries TRBV5-1 and TRBJ1-2, with D possibly TRBD1 on 5 matching bases. V was cut by 3 bases and J by 7 bases, with 19 bases left in between. Germline assignment: CDR1 SGHRS and CDR2 YFSETQ. The CDR3 extends over 15 amino acids. CDR3 bases: TGCGCCAGCAGCTACACCGCAGGGAACACGGGTGGCTACACCTTC. This sequence encodes CASSYTAGNTGGYTF.

This chain joins TRBV5-1 and TRBJ2-7; no definite D call. Germline lookup yields CDR1 SGHRS and CDR2 YFSETQ. The CDR3 has 12 amino acids. V was clipped by 3 bases and J by 6 bases, with 10 bases between them. The chain's CDR3 is CASSSPTGEQYF. The CDR3 DNA reads TGCGCCAGCAGCTCTCCGACGGGCGAGCAGTACTTC.

The chain carries TRBV6-5 and TRBJ2-7; the D gene is possibly TRBD2 (6 bases). Germline CDR1 MNHEY, CDR2 SVGAGI. The CDR3 sequence is 15 residues long. Trimming stripped 6 bases from V and 6 bases from J, with 21 bases between. For the CDR3, the DNA is TGTGCCAGCAGCAGGGACTCTTCGCCTACCTTCGAGCAGTACTTC. This sequence encodes CASSRDSSPTFEQYF.

The count of this clone is one. The chain employs TRBV4-3 and TRBJ2-2; maybe TRBD1 (5 bases). Trimming pared 0 bases from V and 1 base from J, leaving 9 bases between. Germline CDR1 reads LGHNA; CDR2 reads YSLEER. This CDR3 region has 16 residues. CDR3 sequence reads: CASSQDTGLNTGELFF. CDR3 coding DNA: TGCGCCAGCAGCCAAGATACAGGATTGAACACCGGGGAGCTGTTTTTT.

About this clone: In the same sample, other DNA sequences code for this CDR3. The chain uses TRBV19 and TRBJ2-7, with 11 positions matching TRBD1. The CDR3 is made up of 14 amino acids. The J segment lost 2 bases and the V segment lost 5 bases, leaving 2 bases of the junction unmatched. Germline V gene lookup returns CDR1 LNHDA and CDR2 SQIVND (reference sequence). The CDR3 bases are TGTGCCAGTAGTTCGGGACAGGGGGCCTACGAGCAGTACTTC. Its protein is CASSSGQGAYEQYF.

The chain recombines TRBV19 with TRBJ2-3, with 9 bases identical to TRBD2. Germline-derived CDR1 and CDR2 are LNHDA and SQIVND (reference sequence). The CDR3 sequence is 13 residues long. The ends lost 10 bases at V and 5 bases at J; junction bases unmatched: 7. CDR3: CATKRGDGDTQYF. The CDR3 DNA is TGTGCCACCAAGCGGGGGGACGGAGATACGCAGTATTTT. Full variable domain (missing parts from reference TRBV19 and TRBJ2-3): DGGITQSPKYLFRKEGQNVTLSCEQNLNHDAMYWYRQDPGQGLRLIYYSQIVNDFQKGDIAEGYSVSREKKESFPLTVTSAQKNPTAFYLCATKRGDGDTQYFGPGTRLTVL.

V is TRBV11-2 and J is TRBJ1-6; D may be TRBD1 (6 bases). The CDR3 is made up of 14 amino acids. Germline V gene lookup returns CDR1 SGHAT and CDR2 FQNNGV. V was shortened by 6 bases and J by 5 bases, with 11 bases between the two germline ends. In DNA form, the CDR3 reads TGTGCCAGCAGTCGAGGACAGAATAATTCACCCCTCCACTTT. This translates into CASSRGQNNSPLHF.

The chain recombines TRBV2 with TRBJ2-5; 9 bases are a match to TRBD1. The CDR3 contains 14 residues. Germline V gives CDR1 SNHLY, CDR2 FYNNEI. V was clipped by 6 bases and J by 5 bases; unmatched bases: 7. This CDR3 is CASSGQGLKETQYF. CDR3 DNA: TGTGCCAGCAGCGGACAGGGGCTTAAGGAGACCCAGTACTTC.

V is TRBV18 and J is TRBJ1-1; D is unclear. This CDR3 has 13 amino acids. Germline lookup yields CDR1 KGHSH and CDR2 LQKENI. V lost 3 bases and J 5 bases, leaving 10 bases between the germline ends. CDR3 amino acids: CASSPTVSTEAFF. The CDR3 DNA reads as TGTGCCAGCTCACCTACAGTGAGTACTGAAGCTTTCTTT.

V is TRBV7-2 and J is TRBJ2-7, with no clear D. This CDR3 contains 11 residues. Germline assignment: CDR1 SGHTA and CDR2 FQGNSA. The V end was cut by 4 bases, the J end by 3 bases, with 4 bases between. CDR3 region: CASSYNYEQYF. The CDR3 DNA follows: TGTGCCAGCAGCTACAACTACGAGCAGTACTTC. Complete variable domain (other parts from reference TRBV7-2 and TRBJ2-7): GAGVSQSPSNKVTEKGKDVELRCDPISGHTALYWYRQSLGQGLEFLIYFQGNSAPDKSGLPSDRFSAERTGGSVSTLTIQRTQQEDSAVYLCASSYNYEQYFGPGTRLTVT.

This chain uses TRBV19 with TRBJ1-3, with D perhaps TRBD1 (5 bases). This CDR3 is built from 16 residues. Germline V lookup: CDR1 LNHDA, CDR2 SQIVND (reference sequence). The V gene lost 3 bases and the J gene lost 0 bases, with 12 bases spanning the gap. In DNA form, the CDR3 reads TGTGCCAGTAGTATCCGGCCAGGGCTCTCTGGAAACACCATATATTTT. It codes for CASSIRPGLSGNTIYF.

This chain joins TRBV9 and TRBJ1-2; TRBD1 matches at 7 bases. This CDR3 has 15 residues. V was pared by 3 bases and J by 3 bases, with 8 bases of the junction left unmatched. The germline V gene has CDR1 SGDLS and CDR2 YYNGEE. The DNA for the CDR3 is TGTGCCAGCAGCGAACTGGGACAGACCTACTATGGCTACACCTTC. Residues: CASSELGQTYYGYTF.

V usage is TRBV7-8 and J usage is TRBJ2-3, with D perhaps TRBD1 (5 bases). The J call may be faulty, since TRBJ1-5 better matches the DNA end. Looked up from germline, CDR1 is SGHVS and CDR2 is FQNEAQ. The CDR3 extends over 16 amino acids. As DNA, the CDR3 is TGTGCCAGCAGCTTTGTACAGGCGCCCTACACAGATACGCAGCATTTT. This gives the protein CASSFVQAPYTDTQHF.

V is TRBV6-6 and J is TRBJ2-6, with D perhaps matching TRBD1 (5 bases). The CDR3 is made up of 15 amino acids. In germline, CDR1 is MNHNY, CDR2 SVGAGI (reference sequence). V lost 6 bases, J lost 4 bases, and 13 bases lay in between. CDR3 DNA sequence: TGTGCCAGCAGCAGCCAAGGGGTGGGGGCCAACGTCCTGACTTTC. It encodes CASSSQGVGANVLTF.

The table lists this clone with a count of one. The CDR3 here is CASSPNVGGRGGEQYF. CDR3 sequence (DNA): TGTGCCAGCTCACCAAACGTCGGCGGGAGAGGGGGCGAGCAGTACTTC. The rearrangement links TRBV18 to TRBJ2-7, with D possibly being TRBD2 (7 bases). Germline CDR1 reads KGHSH; CDR2 reads LQKENI. This CDR3 has 16 residues. Trimming stripped 2 bases from V and 6 bases from J, with 20 bases between.

The rearrangement links TRBV18 to TRBJ2-7, with TRBD2 matching over 13 bases. Unmatched junction bases numbered 2, after V lost 5 bases and J lost 7 bases. This CDR3 spans 13 amino acids. The V gene's germline CDR1 is KGHSH and CDR2 LQKENI. CDR3 DNA sequence: TGTGCCAGCTCAGCGGGACTAGCGGGGGAGCAGTACTTC. Encoded protein: CASSAGLAGEQYF.

The V gene is TRBV15, the J gene TRBJ2-1; 8 bases match TRBD2. The CDR3 has 17 amino acids. Germline trimming cut 5 bases from V and 0 bases from J; bases unmatched to any gene: 9. The germline V gene encodes CDR1 LNHNV and CDR2 YYDKDF (reference sequence). The CDR3 DNA reads TGTGCCACCAGCCGCCTTGGGAGCGGGAGCTCCTACAATGAGCAGTTCTTC. Translating gives CATSRLGSGSSYNEQFF.

This chain joins TRBV30 and TRBJ1-1; no clear D. Germline CDR1 is GTSNPN and CDR2 is SVGIG (reference sequence). Trimming removed 0 bases from V and 0 bases from J, with 11 bases in between. The CDR3 covers 15 residues. The CDR3 region is CAWSVIAAMNTEAFF. The CDR3 bases are TGTGCCTGGAGTGTAATAGCCGCTATGAACACTGAAGCTTTCTTT.